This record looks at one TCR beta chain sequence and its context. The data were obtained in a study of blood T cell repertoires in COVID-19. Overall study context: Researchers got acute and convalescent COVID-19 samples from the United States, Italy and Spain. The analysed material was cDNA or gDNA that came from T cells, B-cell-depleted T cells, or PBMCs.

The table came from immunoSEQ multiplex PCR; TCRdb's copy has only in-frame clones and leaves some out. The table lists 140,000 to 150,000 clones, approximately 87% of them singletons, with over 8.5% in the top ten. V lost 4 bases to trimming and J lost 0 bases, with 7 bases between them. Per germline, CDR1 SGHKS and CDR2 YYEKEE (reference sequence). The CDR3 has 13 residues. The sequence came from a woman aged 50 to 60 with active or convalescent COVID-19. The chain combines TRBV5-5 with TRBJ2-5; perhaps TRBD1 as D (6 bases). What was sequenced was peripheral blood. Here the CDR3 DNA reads TGTGCCAGCAGCCCAGGGGACCAAGAGACCCAGTACTTC. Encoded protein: CASSPGDQETQYF.